This is a list of T cell receptor beta chains from one sample in a study of blood T cell repertoires in COVID-19. TCRdb keeps only in-frame clones here, not all; method: immunoSEQ multiplex PCR. The data contain approximately 200,000 clones, 94% of them singletons. The sample taken for sequencing was peripheral blood. The receptors originated from a man aged 25 to 40 with COVID-19, enrolled during active disease. The CDR3 runs from the conserved cysteine through the conserved F or W. D genes are given only for firm matches. Not all rows give a size; the values are once, few, many and, for expanded clones, a class.

>NA|once|TRBJ2-1|TRBV6-5
CASRNNYYNEQFF
TGTGCCAGCAGAAACAACTACTACAATGAGCAGTTCTTC
>NA|NA|TRBJ1-2|TRBV4-1
CASSQEVSGRENGYTF
TGCGCCAGCAGCCAAGAAGTCTCCGGCAGGGAAAATGGCTACACCTTC
>NA|NA|TRBJ2-3|TRBV2
CASSEGEGTDTQYF
TGTGCCAGCAGTGAGGGGGAGGGCACAGATACGCAGTATTTT
>TRBD2|NA|TRBJ2-7|TRBV6-5
CASRVGGSIYEQYF
TGTGCCAGCAGGGTCGGGGGGTCCATCTACGAGCAGTACTTC
>TRBD1|NA|TRBJ2-7|TRBV5-1
CASSYGQVGDKGQYF
TGCGCCAGCAGCTACGGACAGGTCGGGGACAAGGGGCAGTACTTC
>TRBD2|NA|TRBJ2-2|TRBV19
CASSTSLGGGTLGGELFF
TGTGCCAGTAGTACCTCTCTCGGCGGGGGGACCTTAGGCGGGGAGCTGTTTTTT
>TRBD1|NA|TRBJ2-7|TRBV11-2
CASSPQTGINYEQYF
TGTGCCAGCAGCCCCCAGACAGGGATCAACTACGAGCAGTACTTC
>NA|once|TRBJ2-1|TRBV5-1
CASRLNEGGDEQFF
TGCGCCAGCAGACTCAATGAAGGAGGGGACGAACAGTTCTTC
>TRBD2|NA|TRBJ2-5|TRBV3-1/TRBV3-2
CASSQVVAGLQETQYF
TGTGCCAGCAGCCAAGTTGTAGCGGGGTTACAAGAGACCCAGTACTTC
>TRBD1|NA|TRBJ1-4|TRBV6-1
CASSDPGTGGRLGEKLFF
TGTGCCAGCAGTGATCCCGGGACAGGGGGCCGTCTGGGTGAAAAACTGTTTTTT
>NA|once|TRBJ1-6|TRBV30
CAWSALGRRASYNSPLHF
TGTGCCTGGAGCGCTTTGGGGCGCCGGGCGTCCTATAATTCACCCCTCCACTTT
>TRBD1|once|TRBJ1-3|TRBV6-6
CASSSTGGRHTIYF
TGTGCCAGCAGTTCAACAGGGGGCCGACACACCATATATTTT
>TRBD1|NA|TRBJ1-5|TRBV5-1
CASSLLGQPNQPQHF
TGCGCCAGCAGCTTGTTGGGACAGCCGAATCAGCCCCAGCATTTT
>TRBD1|NA|TRBJ2-7|TRBV20-1
CSAGARQGSYEQYF
TGCAGTGCTGGTGCTAGACAGGGTTCCTACGAGCAGTACTTC
>NA|NA|TRBJ2-7|TRBV18
CASSPPVRVGEQYF
TGTGCCAGCTCACCACCGGTCAGGGTTGGGGAGCAGTACTTC
>NA|NA|TRBJ1-1|TRBV29-1
CSVHGHQNTEAFF
TGCAGCGTACACGGACACCAGAACACTGAAGCTTTCTTT
>TRBD1|NA|TRBJ1-5|TRBV5-1
CASSEGQADQPQHF
TGCGCCAGCAGCGAGGGACAGGCCGATCAGCCCCAGCATTTT
>NA|NA|TRBJ2-3|TRBV5-1
CASGPPRGTDTQYF
TGCGCCAGCGGACCCCCGAGGGGCACAGATACGCAGTATTTT
>NA|few|TRBJ2-3|TRBV11-2
CASSLDIGGPTDTQYF
TGTGCCAGCAGCTTAGACATCGGGGGGCCCACAGATACGCAGTATTTT
>TRBD2|once|TRBJ2-5|TRBV7-9
CASSKGLAGNQETQYF
TGTGCCAGCAGCAAAGGACTAGCGGGGAATCAAGAGACCCAGTACTTC
>NA|NA|TRBJ2-5|TRBV3-1/TRBV3-2
CASSRMGQQQETQYF
TGTGCCAGCAGCCGAATGGGGCAGCAGCAAGAGACCCAGTACTTC
>NA|NA|TRBJ2-7|TRBV11-2
CASSPGLYEQYF
TGTGCCAGCAGCCCGGGACTCTACGAGCAGTACTTC
>NA|NA|TRBJ1-2|TRBV2
CASSVGQNYGYTF
TGTGCCAGCAGTGTTGGACAGAACTATGGCTACACCTTC
>TRBD1|NA|TRBJ1-5|TRBV6-5
CASRSGQGRYQPQHF
TGTGCCAGCAGATCAGGACAGGGGCGGTATCAGCCCCAGCATTTT
>TRBD1|NA|TRBJ1-6|TRBV6-5
CASSYTDRVYNSPLHF
TGTGCCAGCAGTTACACGGACAGGGTCTATAATTCACCCCTCCACTTT
>TRBD1|NA|TRBJ1-6|TRBV3-1/TRBV3-2
CASSRTGAGSPLHF
TGTGCCAGCAGCCGGACAGGAGCAGGTTCACCCCTCCACTTT
>TRBD1|NA|TRBJ2-3|TRBV11-3
CASSLGQGARADTQYF
TGTGCCAGCAGCTTAGGGCAGGGGGCAAGGGCAGATACGCAGTATTTT
>NA|NA|TRBJ1-6|TRBV3-1/TRBV3-2
CASGGADSPLHF
TGTGCCAGCGGGGGGGCTGATTCACCCCTCCACTTT
>TRBD1|NA|TRBJ2-1|TRBV10-1
CASSPGTVDNEQFF
TGCGCCAGCAGTCCCGGGACAGTGGACAATGAGCAGTTCTTC
>NA|NA|TRBJ1-2|TRBV12-3/TRBV12-4
CASSAGLGYTF
TGTGCCAGCAGCGCAGGGTTAGGCTACACCTTC
>TRBD2|NA|TRBJ2-3|TRBV19
CASSIERGSYNTDTQYF
TGTGCCAGTAGTATTGAGCGGGGGTCATATAACACAGATACGCAGTATTTT
>NA|NA|TRBJ2-5|TRBV19
CASSKGTQGLAQYF
TGTGCCAGTAGTAAGGGTACGCAGGGTTTGGCCCAGTACTTC
>TRBD2|NA|TRBJ2-1|TRBV19
CASLRLAGGINEQFF
TGTGCCAGCCTCCGACTAGCGGGGGGGATCAATGAGCAGTTCTTC
>NA|few|TRBJ2-3|TRBV10-1
CASSVSYTDTQYF
TGCGCCAGCAGTGTTTCCTACACAGATACGCAGTATTTT
>NA|NA|TRBJ1-2|TRBV30
CAWSVRAGLGGYTF
TGTGCCTGGAGTGTCAGGGCAGGGTTAGGCGGCTACACCTTC
>TRBD2|NA|TRBJ2-2|TRBV2
CAITAGGLNTGELFF
TGTGCCATCACAGCGGGGGGGCTAAACACCGGGGAGCTGTTTTTT
>NA|NA|TRBJ1-1|TRBV19
CASSTLGQSEAFF
TGTGCCAGTAGTACTCTTGGACAGTCTGAAGCTTTCTTT